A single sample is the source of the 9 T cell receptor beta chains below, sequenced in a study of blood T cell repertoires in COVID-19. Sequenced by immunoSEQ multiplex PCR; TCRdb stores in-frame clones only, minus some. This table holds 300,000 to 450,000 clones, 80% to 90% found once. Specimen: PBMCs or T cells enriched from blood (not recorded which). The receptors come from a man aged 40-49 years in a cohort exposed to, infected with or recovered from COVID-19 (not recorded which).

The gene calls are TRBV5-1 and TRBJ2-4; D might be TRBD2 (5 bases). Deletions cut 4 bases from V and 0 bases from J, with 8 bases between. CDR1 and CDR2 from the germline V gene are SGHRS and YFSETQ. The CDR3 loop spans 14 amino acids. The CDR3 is CASSVGLAKNIQYF. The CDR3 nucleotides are TGCGCCAGCAGCGTAGGACTAGCCAAAAACATTCAGTACTTC.

CDR3 nucleotide sequence: TGTGCCAGCAGCCGGGGGGGGAGCTCCTACAATGAGCAGTTCTTC. Translated, it gives CASSRGGSSYNEQFF. V and J are TRBV11-3 and TRBJ2-1, with TRBD2 identical over 8 bases. This CDR3 has 15 residues. Trimming at V came to 5 bases and at J to 0 bases, leaving 3 bases not matched to a gene. Per germline, CDR1 SGHNT and CDR2 YENEEA.

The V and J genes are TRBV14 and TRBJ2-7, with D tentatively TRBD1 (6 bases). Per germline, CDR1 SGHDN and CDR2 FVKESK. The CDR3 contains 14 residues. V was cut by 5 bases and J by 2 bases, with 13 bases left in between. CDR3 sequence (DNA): TGTGCCAGCAGCAGTCCCGGGACACCCTACGAGCAGTACTTC. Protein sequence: CASSSPGTPYEQYF.

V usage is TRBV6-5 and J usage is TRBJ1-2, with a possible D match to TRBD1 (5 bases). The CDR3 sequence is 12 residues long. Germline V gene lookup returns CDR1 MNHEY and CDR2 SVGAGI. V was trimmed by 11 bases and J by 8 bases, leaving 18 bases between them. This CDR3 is CASRWRGEGYTF. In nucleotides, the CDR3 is TGTGCCTCCCGGTGGAGGGGAGAAGGCTACACCTTC.

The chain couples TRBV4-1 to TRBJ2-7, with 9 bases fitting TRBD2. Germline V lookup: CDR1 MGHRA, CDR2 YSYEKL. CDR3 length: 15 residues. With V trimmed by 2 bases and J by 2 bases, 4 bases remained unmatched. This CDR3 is CASSQPAGGTYEQYF. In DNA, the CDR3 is TGCGCCAGCAGCCAACCAGCGGGAGGCACCTACGAGCAGTACTTC.

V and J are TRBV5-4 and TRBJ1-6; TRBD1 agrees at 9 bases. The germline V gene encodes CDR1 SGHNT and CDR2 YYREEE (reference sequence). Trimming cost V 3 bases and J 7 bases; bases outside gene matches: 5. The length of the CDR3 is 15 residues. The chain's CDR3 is CASSSKQGANSPLHF. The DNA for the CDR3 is TGTGCCAGCAGCTCGAAACAGGGGGCGAATTCACCCCTCCACTTT. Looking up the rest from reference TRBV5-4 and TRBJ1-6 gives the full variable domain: ETGVTQSPTHLIKTRGQQVTLRCSSQSGHNTVSWYQQALGQGPQFIFQYYREEENGRGNFPPRFSGLQFPNYSSELNVNALELDDSALYLCASSSKQGANSPLHFGNGTRLTVT.

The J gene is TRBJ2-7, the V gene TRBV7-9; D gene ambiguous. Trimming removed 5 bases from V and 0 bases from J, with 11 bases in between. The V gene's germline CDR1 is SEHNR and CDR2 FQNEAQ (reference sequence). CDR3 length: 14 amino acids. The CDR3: CASSQVGNSYEQYF. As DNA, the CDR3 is TGTGCCAGCAGCCAAGTCGGTAACTCCTACGAGCAGTACTTC.

Here the CDR3 reads CASSQPGLEYNEQFF. The CDR3 DNA is TGTGCCAGCAGCCAGCCGGGACTTGAATACAATGAGCAGTTCTTC. The chain employs TRBV14 and TRBJ2-1; weak D call: TRBD2 (6 bases). There are 15 residues in the CDR3. Per germline, CDR1 SGHDN and CDR2 FVKESK. V lost 3 bases, J lost 4 bases, and 13 bases lay in between.

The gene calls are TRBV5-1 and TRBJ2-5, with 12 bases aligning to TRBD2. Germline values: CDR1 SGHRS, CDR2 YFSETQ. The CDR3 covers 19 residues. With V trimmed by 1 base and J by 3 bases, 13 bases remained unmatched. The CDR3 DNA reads TGCGCCAGCAGCTTGATCCCTAGCGGGAGGGCCGTAAGAGAAGAGACCCAGTACTTC. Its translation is CASSLIPSGRAVREETQYF.